This T cell receptor (beta chain) appears in the sequencing data of a study of beta chain features in type 1 diabetes. Study-level results: TCRB CDR3s from Type 1 diabetes patients were moderately but significantly shorter in all four CD4+ subsets. The naive, central memory and Treg TCRB repertoires showed an apparent similarity that was greater among patients than among healthy donors. Shorter templates might be favored by PCR, equally in patients and controls. Insertions were fewer and deletions more numerous at VDJ junctions in type 1 diabetes patients.

Expressed TCRB transcripts got sequenced, as all isolated RNA was reverse transcribed. Deep immunoSEQ sequencing covered naive, central memory and regulatory T cell samples. Sequenced by immunoSEQ multiplex PCR; TCRdb stores in-frame clones only, minus some. Found here are around 260,000 clones, approximately 25% of them singletons; the top ten hold about 0.012%. Concerning this clone itself: The antigen remains unidentified.

Sequencing was carried out using naive CD4+ T cells from blood. This receptor was identified in a young woman with type 1 diabetes.

CDR3 region: CASSQDTDTQYF. The CDR3 nucleotides are TGTGCCAGCAGTCAGGACACAGATACGCAGTATTTT. The chain has TRBV2 and TRBJ2-3; no firm D call. Germline-derived CDR1 and CDR2 are SNHLY and FYNNEI. The CDR3 is 12 amino acids. V dropped 5 bases and J dropped 2 bases, with 5 bases sitting between them.